The T cell receptor (beta chain) under discussion was sequenced for a study of blood T cells in healthy people across ages. The wider study: Roughly one uniquely barcoded beta molecule per two T cells was captured.

This clonotype was found a few times. Its antigen is unknown. PBMCs were isolated at a quantity of at least 7 million per sample. Study observations and caveats: Across the age range, TCR beta diversity per million T cells fell in a roughly linear way. Long-lived donors had more naive CD4+ cells and higher diversity than aged donors.

Per the germline V gene, CDR1 is MGHRA and CDR2 is YSYEKL. J lost 4 bases, V lost 2 bases, and 15 bases had no gene match. This CDR3 is 19 amino acids long. Primers used in a second PCR of about 6 to 12 cycles were a sample-barcoded 5' primer and a J-beta primer mix. MiXCR was run by TCRdb on the 5' RACE reads, yielding one entry per CDR3 protein. The data contain about 970,000 distinct CDR3 sequences, roughly 47% of them singletons. Sequenced material: blood. V usage is TRBV4-1 and J usage is TRBJ2-5; 11 bases align to TRBD2. The sequence was collected from a woman aged 55-70 years in good health. CDR3 sequence reads: CASSQSGGMWLAGGETQYF. The CDR3 bases are TGCGCCAGCAGCCAATCCGGGGGGATGTGGCTAGCGGGAGGAGAGACCCAGTACTTC.